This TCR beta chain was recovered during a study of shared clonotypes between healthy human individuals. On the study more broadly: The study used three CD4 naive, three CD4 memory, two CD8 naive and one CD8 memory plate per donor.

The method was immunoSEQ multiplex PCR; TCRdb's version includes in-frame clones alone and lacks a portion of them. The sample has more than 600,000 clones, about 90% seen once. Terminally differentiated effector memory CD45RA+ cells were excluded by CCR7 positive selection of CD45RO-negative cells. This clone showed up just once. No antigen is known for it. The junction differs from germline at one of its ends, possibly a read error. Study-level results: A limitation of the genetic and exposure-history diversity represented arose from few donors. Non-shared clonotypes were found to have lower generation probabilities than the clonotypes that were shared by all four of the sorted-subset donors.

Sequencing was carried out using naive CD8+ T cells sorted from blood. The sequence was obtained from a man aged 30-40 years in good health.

The CDR3 reads CASIATGTAVF. The DNA of the CDR3 is TGTGCCAGCATAGCGACCGGGACAGCAGTTTTT. The chain links TRBV2 to TRBJ1-4; 7 nucleotides match TRBD1. The CDR3 spans 11 residues. Germline V gene lookup returns CDR1 SNHLY and CDR2 FYNNEI.